This TCR beta chain originates from a study of control samples from healthy donors and cancer patients. Profiling relied on immunoSEQ multiplex PCR, and the TCRdb table lists in-frame clones only, not all of them. The sample gives about 80,000 clones, 91% of which show up once; 15% to 20% is in the top ten. J lost 5 bases, V lost 1 base, and 3 bases had no gene match. The CDR3 totals 14 residues. From germline, CDR1 is MNHNY and CDR2 SVGAGI (reference sequence). The V call is TRBV6-6, the J call TRBJ1-2; 8 nucleotides align to TRBD1. The material sequenced was blood. The clonotype comes from a man aged 50 to 60 in good health. The CDR3 DNA follows: TGTGCCAGCAGTTACTATACAGGGGGATATGGCTACACCTTC. Translated, it gives CASSYYTGGYGYTF.